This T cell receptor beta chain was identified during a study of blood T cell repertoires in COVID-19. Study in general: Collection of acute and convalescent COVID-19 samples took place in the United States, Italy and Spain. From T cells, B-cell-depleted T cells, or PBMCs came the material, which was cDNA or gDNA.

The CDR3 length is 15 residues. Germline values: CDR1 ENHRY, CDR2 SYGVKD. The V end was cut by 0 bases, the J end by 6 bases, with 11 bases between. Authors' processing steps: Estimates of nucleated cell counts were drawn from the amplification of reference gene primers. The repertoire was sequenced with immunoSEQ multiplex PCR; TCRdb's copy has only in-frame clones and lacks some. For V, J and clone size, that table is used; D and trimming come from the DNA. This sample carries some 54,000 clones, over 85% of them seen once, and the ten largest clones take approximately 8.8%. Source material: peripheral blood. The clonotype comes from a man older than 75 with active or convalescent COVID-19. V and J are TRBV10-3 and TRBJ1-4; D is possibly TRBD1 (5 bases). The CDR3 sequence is CAISESAGDDEKLFF. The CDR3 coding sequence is TGTGCCATCAGTGAGTCGGCGGGGGACGATGAAAAACTGTTTTTT.